Listed below are T cell receptor beta chains from one sample, sequenced in a study of T cells expressing NK-cell markers. TCRdb re-called the 5' RACE reads; every CDR3 protein appears as one record, without DNA. The table for this sample gives about 460,000 distinct CDR3 sequences. The specimen sequenced was blood T cells: a sorted CD56 or NKG2C T cell subset, CD4+ or CD8+ T cells, or bulk PBMC T cells (not recorded which). The receptors here all came from a woman between 45 and 65 years old in good health. CDR3s include the opening cysteine and the closing phenylalanine or tryptophan.

TRBJ1-2	TRBV6-5	11	CASMAGYGYTF
TRBJ2-2	TRBV14	13	CATGTLNTGELFF
TRBJ2-5	TRBV6-5	15	CASSRERESGETQYF
TRBJ2-7	TRBV7-6	13	CASSSGGQGEQYF
TRBJ2-7	TRBV18	19	CASSPPGLAGAGGAYEQYF
TRBJ2-1	TRBV6-5	15	CASAKPSGRANEQFF
TRBJ1-2	TRBV7-8	15	CASSLTDRGNYGYTF
TRBJ1-1	TRBV20-1	13	CSADLTMNTEAFF
TRBJ2-1	TRBV12-3/TRBV12-4	15	CASRALLAGGHEQFF
TRBJ1-5	TRBV2	15	CASGRQTNSNQPQHF
TRBJ2-1	TRBV5-1	14	CASSTIGGHNEQFF
TRBJ2-1	TRBV5-1	19	CASSGGTSGRILGYNEQFF
TRBJ2-3	TRBV5-1	16	CASSFDHTSPTDTQYF
TRBJ2-7	TRBV10-3	14	CAISWGTTSYEQYF
TRBJ1-2	TRBV27	15	CASSDSGTVNYGYTF
TRBJ2-7	TRBV28	14	CASSLPRGGYEQYF
TRBJ2-2	TRBV5-4	12	CASSLWAGELFF
TRBJ1-5	TRBV20-1	14	CSARGTGWEQPQHF
TRBJ1-3	TRBV29-1	13	CSVGELGGNTIYF
TRBJ1-1	TRBV9	12	CASSVDGFEAFF
TRBJ2-5	TRBV5-6	16	CASSYLTSGRSETQYF
TRBJ2-3	TRBV20-1	14	CSAYTGQGTDTQYF
TRBJ1-2	TRBV6-5	15	CASSYGASQVYGYTF
TRBJ2-2	TRBV18	17	CASSKTGTGGNTGELFF
TRBJ2-2	TRBV6-5	15	CAVGTGGSVAGELFF
TRBJ2-3	TRBV5-1	17	CASSLIGLGGKTDTQYF
TRBJ2-1	TRBV18	13	CASSPEGNNEQFF
TRBJ2-4	TRBV12-3/TRBV12-4	14	CASRTSSSQDIQYF
TRBJ2-7	TRBV5-5	16	CASRATGDVAGWEQYF
TRBJ2-3	TRBV7-2	11	CASSLMTVWYF
TRBJ2-1	TRBV5-1	16	CASSLPGLAIYNEQFF
TRBJ2-3	TRBV7-6	16	CASSLFGQGSTDTQYF
TRBJ2-3	TRBV15	18	CATSRDPYGSGRVLTQYF
TRBJ2-3	TRBV5-6	15	CASSLDRAATDTQYF
TRBJ2-7	TRBV19	12	CASSNRADEQYF
TRBJ2-3	TRBV4-1	16	CASSHEPAGITDTQYF
TRBJ2-6	TRBV3-1	17	CASSQEGVLKGANVLTF
TRBJ2-1	TRBV2	14	CASSKGQIDNEQFF
TRBJ2-4	TRBV25-1	13	CASTESDENIQYF
TRBJ2-5	TRBV25-1	14	CASSDRLLTETQYF
TRBJ2-7	TRBV12-3/TRBV12-4	15	CASSSPGTGAEEQYF
TRBJ2-1	TRBV27	19	CASSSAGSGREGTYNEQFF
TRBJ1-1	TRBV7-9	16	CASSFRDSRRSTEAFF
TRBJ2-3	TRBV6-1	16	CASAALAGGLGDTQYF
TRBJ2-7	TRBV29-1	13	CSVEGTDAYEQYF
TRBJ1-2	TRBV12-3/TRBV12-4	14	CASSPNRVLAGYTF
TRBJ2-1	TRBV3-1	17	CASSQVPLAGGRNEQFF
TRBJ1-1	TRBV7-9	14	CASSPGFGATEAFF